The text below deals with one T cell receptor beta chain. The protocol was immunoSEQ multiplex PCR, while the TCRdb copy is restricted to in-frame clones and leaves out a portion. The table shows hundreds of thousands of clones, with about 87% occurring only once. Germline CDR1 is SGHRS and CDR2 is YFSETQ. The junction had 4 bases not matched to a gene; V was cut back by 1 base and J by 1 base. The CDR3 covers 16 residues. These data belong to a study of shared T cell receptors in the human thymus. This sample was also put to use in a study of human thymus T cells. Per that study: Donor material was obtained from healthy Finnish infants undergoing corrective surgery for congenital heart defects. From resections taken during corrective heart surgery, the thymus tissue was obtained. Within thymic and blood repertoires, V and J gene usage appeared to be biased. Unrelated individuals had highly overlapping thymic repertoires, as reported in related research.

The rearrangement uses TRBV5-1 and TRBJ2-5; TRBD2 agrees at 10 bases. The sequenced material came from thymocytes. The sequence was collected from a boy under three years old with a congenital heart defect. This CDR3 reads CASSLFLAGAQETQYF. DNA of the CDR3: TGCGCCAGCAGCTTGTTTCTAGCGGGGGCCCAAGAGACCCAGTACTTC.